These 23 T cell receptor beta chains were sequenced from one sample in a study of T cell responses to AZD1222 COVID-19 vaccine. TCRdb's copy holds only in-frame clones and misses some; the assay was immunoSEQ multiplex PCR. Of about 140,000 clones in the sample, approximately 85% are singletons; the top ten hold around 8.6%. Sequences were derived from peripheral blood, sampled on day 0 of AZD1222 vaccination. These receptor sequences come from an adult in good health.

The chain is built from TRBV10-1 and TRBJ2-5; D gene uncertain. V lost 0 bases and J lost 2, with 10 bases in between. The CDR3 consists of 15 residues. Germline CDR1 is WNHNN and CDR2 is SYGVQD (reference sequence). CDR3 residues: CASSESQIGQETQYF. Here the CDR3 DNA reads TGCGCCAGCAGTGAGTCCCAGATTGGACAAGAGACCCAGTACTTC.

The V gene is TRBV24-1, the J gene TRBJ2-2; D possibly corresponds to TRBD1 (6 bases). Germline lookup yields CDR1 KGHDR and CDR2 SFDVKD. The CDR3 is 15 residues long. V gave up 4 bases and J gave up 5 bases, with 13 bases separating them. CDR3 in amino acids: CATSDPSGETGELFF. CDR3 nucleotides: TGTGCCACCAGTGACCCTTCAGGGGAAACCGGGGAGCTGTTTTTT.

The chain is built from TRBV11-3 and TRBJ1-4; a weak D match, TRBD1 (5 bases). Trimming took 3 bases from V and 8 from J, leaving 16 bases between them. Germline V lookup: CDR1 SGHNT, CDR2 YENEEA. CDR3 length: 15 residues. The CDR3 bases are TGTGCCAGCAGCTTCTTGGGCCGGGGGGGAGAAAAACTGTTTTTT. It translates to CASSFLGRGGEKLFF.

CDR3 bases: TGTGCCTGGAGTGTACAGACCGAAACGCAGTATTTT. Its protein product is CAWSVQTETQYF. The chain carries TRBV30 and TRBJ2-3; D remains unclear. Germline CDR1 reads GTSNPN; CDR2 reads SVGIG (reference sequence). This CDR3 has 12 amino acids. Trimming pared 0 bases from V and 9 bases from J, leaving 10 bases between.

This clone was seen a handful of times. The gene calls are TRBV12-3 or TRBV12-4 and TRBJ1-3; D gene uncertain. CDR3 size: 12 residues. CDR3 sequence reads: CGVGLGGNTIYF. The DNA of the CDR3 is TGTGGAGTCGGCCTCGGAGGAAACACCATATATTTT.

The rearrangement joins TRBV7-6 to TRBJ1-3; tentatively, D is TRBD1 (5 bases). Germline V CDR1 and CDR2: SGHVS, FNYEAQ. Trimming removed 4 bases from V and 2 bases from J, with 12 bases in between. This CDR3 contains 15 residues. The CDR3 nucleotides read TGTGCCAGCAGCTCTATAACGGGGGCTGGAAACACCATATATTTT. It specifies CASSSITGAGNTIYF.

V usage is TRBV28 and J usage is TRBJ1-5, with D possibly being TRBD1 (5 bases). The germline V and J ends were trimmed by 6 bases and 3 bases, with 21 bases remaining between them. The CDR3 is 17 amino acids. CDR1 is MDHEN and CDR2 is SYDVKM in the germline V gene. This CDR3 is CASSLGGARQYNQPQHF. CDR3 nucleotides: TGTGCCAGCAGCCTCGGCGGAGCTCGACAGTACAATCAGCCCCAGCATTTT. Full variable domain (rest looked up from reference TRBV28 and TRBJ1-5): DVKVTQSSRYLVKRTGEKVFLECVQDMDHENMFWYRQDPGLGLRLIYFSYDVKMKEKGDIPEGYSVSREKKERFSLILESASTNQTSMYLCASSLGGARQYNQPQHFGDGTRLSIL.

The V call is TRBV14, the J call TRBJ2-2; D remains unclear. Trimming took off 1 base at V and 5 bases at J, with 5 bases between the two ends. The CDR3 consists of 13 residues. Germline V gene sequence: CDR1 SGHDN, CDR2 FVKESK. The CDR3 bases are TGTGCCAGCAGCCAAGGTGGGACCGGGGAGCTGTTTTTT. Protein sequence: CASSQGGTGELFF.

The genes are TRBV4-1 and TRBJ1-4; D possibly corresponds to TRBD1 (6 bases). Trimming removed 3 bases at V and 0 bases at J, with 17 bases between. Germline assignment: CDR1 MGHRA and CDR2 YSYEKL. The CDR3 is 18 amino acids. The DNA for the CDR3 is TGCGCCAGCAGCCAGACAGGTGGAGGGTTCGCAACTAATGAAAAACTGTTTTTT. This gives the protein CASSQTGGGFATNEKLFF.

This clone was seen once. The chain has TRBV5-1 and TRBJ2-3, with TRBD2 identical over 12 bases. The CDR3 loop spans 14 amino acids. V gave up 3 bases and J gave up 5 bases; unmatched junction bases: 1. In germline, CDR1 is SGHRS, CDR2 YFSETQ. Here the CDR3 reads CASSWGLAGDTQYF. The CDR3 nucleotides are TGCGCCAGCAGCTGGGGACTAGCGGGAGATACGCAGTATTTT.

The CDR3 is CASSPPTSGNTGELFF. The DNA of the CDR3 is TGTGCCAGCTCACCACCGACTAGCGGGAACACCGGGGAGCTGTTTTTT. The J gene is TRBJ2-2, the V gene TRBV18; 9 bases map to TRBD2. Trimming removed 0 bases from V and 1 base from J; junction bases left unmatched: 0. Germline-derived CDR1 and CDR2 are KGHSH and LQKENI. This CDR3 is built from 16 residues.

The chain combines TRBV27 with TRBJ2-2, with a tentative D call TRBD1 (7 bases). V dropped 8 bases and J dropped 6 bases, with 10 bases sitting between them. The CDR3 covers 12 residues. CDR1 MNHEY and CDR2 SMNVEV come from the germline V gene (reference sequence). CDR3 DNA: TGTGCCAGCGGCAGGGGGGCCGGGGAGCTGTTTTTT. Translating it yields CASGRGAGELFF.

The rearrangement links TRBV7-8 to TRBJ1-5, with no clear D. V lost 6 bases and J lost 2, with 11 bases in between. This CDR3 spans 14 amino acids. Germline V gene data show CDR1 as SGHVS and CDR2 as FQNEAQ. CDR3 sequence reads: CASSGTKGNQPQHF. The CDR3 DNA follows: TGTGCCAGCAGTGGTACAAAGGGCAATCAGCCCCAGCATTTT.

V gene TRBV11-3 combines with J gene TRBJ2-1; D may be TRBD2 (5 bases). V gave up 5 bases and J gave up 10 bases, with 9 bases separating them. The CDR3 is 11 amino acids. CDR1 SGHNT and CDR2 YENEEA come from the germline V gene. The CDR3: CASSNGGEQFF. The CDR3 DNA follows: TGTGCCAGCAGCAACGGAGGCGAGCAGTTCTTC.

The DNA for the CDR3 is TGTGCCAGCAGCTTAGAATCTCCATACACCGGGGAGCTGTTTTTT. Translated, it gives CASSLESPYTGELFF. This rearrangement joins TRBV11-2 to TRBJ2-2; D not resolved. Germline V lookup: CDR1 SGHAT, CDR2 FQNNGV. The CDR3 spans 15 residues. The V end was cut by 0 bases, the J end by 3 bases, with 8 bases between.

This chain connects TRBV19 to TRBJ1-5; 11 bases fit TRBD1. V shed 5 bases and J 5 bases; nucleotides not matched to a gene: 5. This CDR3 has 15 amino acids. The germline CDR1 and CDR2 sequences are LNHDA and SQIVND (reference sequence). CDR3 nucleotide sequence: TGTGCCAGTAGTTTCGGGACAGGGGGTTATCAGCCCCAGCATTTT. This translates into CASSFGTGGYQPQHF.

The chain joins TRBV3-1 (or the pseudogene TRBV3-2) to TRBJ1-1; TRBD1 agrees at 11 bases. Germline V gives CDR1 LGHDT, CDR2 YNNKEL (reference sequence). The CDR3 length is 16 residues. Unmatched junction bases numbered 5, after V lost 4 bases and J lost 1 base. CDR3 nucleotides: TGTGCCAGCAGCCCGGGACAGGGGGGAGGGAACACTGAAGCTTTCTTT. It translates to CASSPGQGGGNTEAFF.

This chain links TRBV2 with TRBJ1-1, with D possibly being TRBD1 (5 bases). CDR1 and CDR2 (germline): SNHLY, FYNNEI. V gave up 4 bases and J gave up 1 base, with 13 bases separating them. The CDR3 has 15 amino acids. The CDR3: CASSVNGGTNTEAFF. CDR3 in DNA: TGTGCCAGCAGTGTTAACGGGGGGACGAACACTGAAGCTTTCTTT.

The chain has TRBV20-1 and TRBJ1-1, with no clear D. The CDR3 has 13 amino acids. The germline gives CDR1 DFQATT, CDR2 SNEGSKA (reference sequence). Trimming took off 3 bases at V and 1 base at J, with 9 bases between the two ends. Written as DNA, the CDR3 is TGCAGTGCTAGTCCAGACCAGAACACTGAAGCTTTCTTT. Translated: CSASPDQNTEAFF.

The chain has TRBV7-9 and TRBJ2-2; the D is unclear. The CDR3 runs 12 residues. V lost 5 bases and J lost 3, with 4 bases in between. Per the germline V gene, CDR1 is SEHNR and CDR2 is FQNEAQ (reference sequence). The CDR3: CASSQDTGELFF. CDR3 nucleotide sequence: TGTGCCAGCAGCCAAGACACCGGGGAGCTGTTTTTT.

This clone turned up a few times. CDR3 nucleotide sequence: TGTGCCAGTCGACTAGCGGGGGCCGCATACTACGAGCAGTACTTC. This codes for CASRLAGAAYYEQYF. The rearrangement joins TRBV19 to TRBJ2-7, with 12 bases lining up with TRBD2. This CDR3 comprises 15 residues. With 8 bases clipped from V and 3 bases from J, the junction kept 8 bases outside the gene matches. CDR1 and CDR2 from the germline V gene are LNHDA and SQIVND (reference sequence).

V gene TRBV3-1 (or the pseudogene TRBV3-2) combines with J gene TRBJ1-1, with TRBD1 matching over 7 bases. Trimming at V came to 3 bases and at J to 8 bases, leaving 6 bases not matched to a gene. CDR3 length: 13 amino acids. Germline CDR1 and CDR2: LGHDT and YNNKEL (reference sequence). DNA for the CDR3: TGTGCCAGCAGCCAGGCAGGGGGTTTGGAAGCTTTCTTT. Amino acid sequence: CASSQAGGLEAFF.

The chain employs TRBV25-1 and TRBJ1-2, with D unclear. The germline CDR1 and CDR2 sequences are MGHDK and SYGVNS. This CDR3 has 13 residues. V dropped 5 bases and J dropped 5 bases, with 12 bases sitting between them. CDR3: CASSPSRIYGYTF. The DNA of the CDR3 is TGTGCCAGCAGTCCCAGCCGAATTTATGGCTACACCTTC.